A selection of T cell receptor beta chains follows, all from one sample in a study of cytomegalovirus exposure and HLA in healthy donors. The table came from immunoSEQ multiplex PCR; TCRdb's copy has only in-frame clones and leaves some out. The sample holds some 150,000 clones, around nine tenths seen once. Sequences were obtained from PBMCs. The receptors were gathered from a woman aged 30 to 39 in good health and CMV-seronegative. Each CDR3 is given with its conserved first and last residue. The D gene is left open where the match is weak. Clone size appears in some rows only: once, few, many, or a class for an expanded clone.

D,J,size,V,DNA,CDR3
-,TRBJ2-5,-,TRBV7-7,TGTGCCAGCAGCTTAGCGGGGGCACGGGAGACCCAGTACTTC,CASSLAGARETQYF
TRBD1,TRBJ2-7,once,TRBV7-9,TGTGCCAGCAGGGGGACAGAAGAGCAGTACTTC,CASRGTEEQYF
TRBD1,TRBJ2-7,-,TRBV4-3,TGCGCCAGCAGCCCCGGGACAGGGGTCTACGAGCAGTACTTC,CASSPGTGVYEQYF
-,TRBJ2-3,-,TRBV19,TGTGCCAGTAGTTCGGGACTCACAGATACGCAGTATTTT,CASSSGLTDTQYF
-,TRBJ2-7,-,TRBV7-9,TGTGCCAGCAGCTTAGCCCCCGGCGGGGACGAGCAGTACTTC,CASSLAPGGDEQYF
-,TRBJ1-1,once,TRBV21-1,TGTGCCAGCAGCAAAGTTAAAACAGGGGGCAAAGCTTTCTTT,CASSKVKTGGKAFF
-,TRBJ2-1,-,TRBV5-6,TGTGCCAGCAGCCATCCCACCACTGCCTACAATGAGCAGTTCTTC,CASSHPTTAYNEQFF
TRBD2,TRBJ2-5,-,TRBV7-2,TGTGCCAGCAGCTTAGGGGGGGGACAAGAGACCCAGTACTTC,CASSLGGGQETQYF
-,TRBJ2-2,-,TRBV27,TGTGCCAGCAGTTTAGGGGGTCAGGGGTTCACCGGGGAGCTGTTTTTT,CASSLGGQGFTGELFF
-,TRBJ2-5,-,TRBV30,TGTGCCTGGAGTGTAGGACTTCCAGAGACCCAGTACTTC,CAWSVGLPETQYF
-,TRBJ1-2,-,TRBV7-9,TGTGCCACCCTTTCCAGGGGTCTTAACTATGGCTACACCTTC,CATLSRGLNYGYTF
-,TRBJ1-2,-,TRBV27,TGTGCCAGCAGTTTAAAGGCGTCAGGGACTAACTATGGCTACACCTTC,CASSLKASGTNYGYTF
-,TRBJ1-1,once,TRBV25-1,TGTGCCAGCAGTGTGTCCCGCGGGACTGAAGCTTTCTTT,CASSVSRGTEAFF
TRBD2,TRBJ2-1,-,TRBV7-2,TGTGCCAGCAGCCGACTAGCGTACAATGAGCAGTTCTTC,CASSRLAYNEQFF
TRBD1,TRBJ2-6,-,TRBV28,TGTGCCAGCAGTTCCACAGGGGGCGCTGGGGCCAACGTCCTGACTTTC,CASSSTGGAGANVLTF
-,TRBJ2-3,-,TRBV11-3,TGTGCCAGCAGCTTTAGTGTCACAGATACGCAGTATTTT,CASSFSVTDTQYF
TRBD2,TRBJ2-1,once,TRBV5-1,TGCGCCAGCAGCTTGCCCCATAGCGGGAGCTCCTACAATGAGCAGTTCTTC,CASSLPHSGSSYNEQFF
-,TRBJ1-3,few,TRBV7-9,TGTGCCAGCAGACCAGGGTCGTCTGGAAACACCATATATTTT,CASRPGSSGNTIYF
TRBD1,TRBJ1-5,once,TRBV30,TGTGCCTGGGACAGGGATGATGGTCAGCCCCAGCATTTT,CAWDRDDGQPQHF
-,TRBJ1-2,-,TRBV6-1,TGTGCCAGCAGGCCCCCCGACTCCCATGGCTACACCTTC,CASRPPDSHGYTF
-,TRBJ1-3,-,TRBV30,TGTGCCTGGAGTGCCGACAGCCTGTACTCTGGAAACACCATATATTTT,CAWSADSLYSGNTIYF
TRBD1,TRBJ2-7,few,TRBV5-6,TGTGCCAGCAGCTTGGTAGGGACAGGGGAGTGGCACGAGCAGTACTTC,CASSLVGTGEWHEQYF